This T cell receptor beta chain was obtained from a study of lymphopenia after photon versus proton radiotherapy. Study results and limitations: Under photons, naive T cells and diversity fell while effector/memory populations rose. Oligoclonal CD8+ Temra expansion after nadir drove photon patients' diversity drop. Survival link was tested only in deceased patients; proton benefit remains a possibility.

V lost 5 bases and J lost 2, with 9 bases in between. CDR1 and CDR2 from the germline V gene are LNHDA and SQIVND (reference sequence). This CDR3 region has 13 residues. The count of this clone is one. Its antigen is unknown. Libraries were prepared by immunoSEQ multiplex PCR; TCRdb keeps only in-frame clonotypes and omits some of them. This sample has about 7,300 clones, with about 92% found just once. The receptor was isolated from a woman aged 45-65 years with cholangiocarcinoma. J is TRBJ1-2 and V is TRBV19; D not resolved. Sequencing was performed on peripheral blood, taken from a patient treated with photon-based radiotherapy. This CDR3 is CASSGQENYGYTF. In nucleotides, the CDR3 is TGTGCCAGTAGTGGGCAGGAAAACTATGGCTACACCTTC. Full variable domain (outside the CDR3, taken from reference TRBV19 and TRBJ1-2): DGGITQSPKYLFRKEGQNVTLSCEQNLNHDAMYWYRQDPGQGLRLIYYSQIVNDFQKGDIAEGYSVSREKKESFPLTVTSAQKNPTAFYLCASSGQENYGYTFGSGTRLTVV.